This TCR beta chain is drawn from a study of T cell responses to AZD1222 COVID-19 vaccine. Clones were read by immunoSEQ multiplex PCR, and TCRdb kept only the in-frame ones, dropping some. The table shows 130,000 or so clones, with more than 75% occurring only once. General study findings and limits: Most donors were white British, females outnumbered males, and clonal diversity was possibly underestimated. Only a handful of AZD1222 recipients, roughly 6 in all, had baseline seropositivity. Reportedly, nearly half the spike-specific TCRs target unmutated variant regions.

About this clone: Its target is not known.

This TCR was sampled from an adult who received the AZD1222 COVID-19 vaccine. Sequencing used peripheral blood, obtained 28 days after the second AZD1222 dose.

CDR3 in DNA: TGTGCCAGCAGCCGGGGCTCCGGGGAGCTGTTTTTT. Its translation is CASSRGSGELFF. This chain links TRBV7-3 with TRBJ2-2; D is tentatively TRBD1 or TRBD2 (5 bases each). V gave up 5 bases and J gave up 6 bases, with 7 bases separating them. The germline V gene encodes CDR1 SGHTA and CDR2 FQGTGA. This CDR3 contains 12 residues.